A single sample is the source of the 16 T cell receptor beta chains below, sequenced in a study of long-term antiretroviral therapy in people with HIV. Version v3.0 of the immunoSEQ assay was performed at survey level. Generated by immunoSEQ multiplex PCR, the TCRdb table keeps only in-frame clones and is missing some. The repertoire consists of fewer than 20,000 clones, with more than 60% occurring once and the leading ten covering 20% to 25%. The sequences come from unsorted PBMCs, collected 2.1 years after starting antiretroviral therapy. These receptors all stem from a man aged 35 to 55 with HIV.

J is TRBJ1-1 and V is TRBV5-1, with TRBD1 as a possible D gene (5 bases). Germline V CDR1 and CDR2: SGHRS, YFSETQ. This CDR3 contains 14 residues. V lost 0 bases and J 3 bases, leaving 9 bases between the germline ends. CDR3 sequence reads: CASSLVWGDTEAFF. CDR3 DNA: TGCGCCAGCAGCTTGGTGTGGGGGGACACTGAAGCTTTCTTT.

V gene TRBV11-3 combines with J gene TRBJ1-1; no clear D. Per germline, CDR1 SGHNT and CDR2 YENEEA. This CDR3 has 11 residues. V was clipped by 3 bases and J by 5 bases, with 4 bases between them. The CDR3 DNA sequence: TGTGCCAGCAGCTTGCAGACTGAAGCTTTCTTT. Amino acid sequence: CASSLQTEAFF.

This chain uses TRBV9 with TRBJ1-2; 7 nucleotides align to TRBD1. After removal of 0 bases from V and 6 bases from J, the junction contained 8 bases not matched to a gene. In germline, CDR1 is SGDLS, CDR2 YYNGEE. The CDR3 consists of 15 residues. The CDR3 region is CASSVGQGRFDGYTF. CDR3 in DNA: TGTGCCAGCAGCGTAGGACAGGGTAGATTCGATGGCTACACCTTC.

V gene TRBV28 combines with J gene TRBJ1-1; 8 bases align to TRBD1. This CDR3 is 14 amino acids long. Unmatched junction bases numbered 9, after V lost 7 bases and J lost 5 bases. Per germline, CDR1 MDHEN and CDR2 SYDVKM. The CDR3 sequence: CASNPTGGDTEAFF. In DNA, the CDR3 is TGTGCCAGCAACCCCACAGGGGGTGATACTGAAGCTTTCTTT.

In its sample, this clone was seen once. The chain is built from TRBV10-3 and TRBJ1-2; 9 nucleotides line up with TRBD1. This CDR3 has 14 residues. Germline V lookup: CDR1 ENHRY, CDR2 SYGVKD. V lost 7 bases and J lost 0; bases outside the gene matches: 3. The CDR3, as DNA: TGTGCCATCACCGGGACAGGGCCTAACTATGGCTACACCTTC. The encoded protein is CAITGTGPNYGYTF.

The V call is TRBV5-6, the J call TRBJ2-2; D is unclear. V was cut by 4 bases and J by 1 base, with 11 bases left in between. The CDR3 has 15 amino acids. The germline CDR1 and CDR2 sequences are SGHDT and YYEEEE. The CDR3 sequence is CASSPVAVNTGELFF. As DNA, the CDR3 is TGTGCCAGCAGCCCCGTGGCGGTGAACACCGGGGAGCTGTTTTTT.

This clone was seen a handful of times. The chain recombines TRBV7-9 with TRBJ1-5; D remains unclear. The CDR3 consists of 12 residues. The V gene's germline CDR1 is SEHNR and CDR2 FQNEAQ (reference sequence). Deletions cut 1 base from V and 6 bases from J, with 4 bases between. As DNA, the CDR3 is TGTGCCAGCAGCTTAGATCGTCAGCCCCAGCATTTT. The encoded protein is CASSLDRQPQHF.

The CDR3 spells CSVEESVSYEQYF. The CDR3 region has the DNA TGCAGCGTTGAAGAGTCAGTATCCTACGAGCAGTACTTC. The chain uses TRBV29-1 and TRBJ2-7; D gene unclear. CDR1 and CDR2 from the germline V gene are SQVTM and ANQGSEA. V lost 0 bases to trimming and J lost 1 base, with 7 bases between them. This CDR3 is 13 amino acids long.

There are a few counts of this clone. The chain uses TRBV7-9 and TRBJ1-6; no firm D call. Germline V gene lookup returns CDR1 SEHNR and CDR2 FQNEAQ (reference sequence). The CDR3 is made up of 13 amino acids. Deletions cut 1 base from V and 8 bases from J, with 6 bases between. CDR3 DNA sequence: TGTGCCAGCAGCTTAGTAGGGTATTCACCCCTCCACTTT. It specifies CASSLVGYSPLHF.

This clone was counted a single time. The chain joins TRBV18 to TRBJ2-1, with 9 bases aligning to TRBD2. This CDR3 has 16 amino acids. Germline V gene lookup returns CDR1 KGHSH and CDR2 LQKENI. V lost 3 bases, J lost 4 bases, and 7 bases stayed unmatched. The DNA of the CDR3 is TGTGCCAGCTCACCCAATAGCGGGGGCAGATACAATGAGCAGTTCTTC. Its protein product is CASSPNSGGRYNEQFF.

The chain recombines TRBV19 with TRBJ2-1; no definite D call. V lost 7 bases, J lost 3 bases, and 7 bases lay in between. This CDR3 has 12 amino acids. CDR1 and CDR2 (germline): LNHDA, SQIVND (reference sequence). The CDR3 DNA reads as TGTGCCAGTACAGACAACTACAATGAGCAGTTCTTC. This gives the protein CASTDNYNEQFF.

The CDR3 region has the DNA TGTGCCAGCGGGGTCTCCTACGAGCAGTACTTC. This translates into CASGVSYEQYF. The chain combines TRBV2 with TRBJ2-7; D is unclear. V was cut by 8 bases and J by 0 bases, with 5 bases left in between. CDR1 and CDR2 from the germline V gene are SNHLY and FYNNEI. This CDR3 region has 11 residues.

The chain has TRBV11-3 and TRBJ2-7; tentatively, D is TRBD1 (7 bases). Germline V gene data show CDR1 as SGHNT and CDR2 as YENEEA. Trimming stripped 3 bases from V and 0 bases from J, with 12 bases between. The CDR3 sequence is 15 residues long. CDR3 residues: CASSFPGGLSYEQYF. In DNA, the CDR3 is TGTGCCAGCAGCTTCCCAGGGGGGCTCTCCTACGAGCAGTACTTC.

The V call is TRBV2, the J call TRBJ2-5; D gene uncertain. Germline loops: CDR1 SNHLY, CDR2 FYNNEI. CDR3 length: 11 amino acids. V was cut by 8 bases and J by 4 bases, with 8 bases left in between. This CDR3 reads CASERVETQYF. The CDR3 DNA is TGTGCCAGCGAAAGGGTAGAGACCCAGTACTTC.

The gene calls are TRBV2 and TRBJ1-3; D is ambiguous. The germline gives CDR1 SNHLY, CDR2 FYNNEI. CDR3 length: 17 residues. The V and J ends lost 6 bases and 1 base respectively, with 19 bases between them. CDR3 in amino acids: CASRRSLVSQSGNTIYF. CDR3 coding DNA: TGTGCCAGCAGGAGATCCCTCGTAAGCCAATCTGGAAACACCATATATTTT.

The V gene is TRBV5-1, the J gene TRBJ2-2; TRBD1 aligns across 9 bases. The CDR3 loop spans 15 amino acids. Germline lookup yields CDR1 SGHRS and CDR2 YFSETQ. The junction had 3 bases not matched to a gene; V was cut back by 1 base and J by 5 bases. CDR3 sequence: CASSLTGGSTGELFF. The CDR3 region has the DNA TGCGCCAGCAGCTTGACAGGGGGCTCGACCGGGGAGCTGTTTTTT.